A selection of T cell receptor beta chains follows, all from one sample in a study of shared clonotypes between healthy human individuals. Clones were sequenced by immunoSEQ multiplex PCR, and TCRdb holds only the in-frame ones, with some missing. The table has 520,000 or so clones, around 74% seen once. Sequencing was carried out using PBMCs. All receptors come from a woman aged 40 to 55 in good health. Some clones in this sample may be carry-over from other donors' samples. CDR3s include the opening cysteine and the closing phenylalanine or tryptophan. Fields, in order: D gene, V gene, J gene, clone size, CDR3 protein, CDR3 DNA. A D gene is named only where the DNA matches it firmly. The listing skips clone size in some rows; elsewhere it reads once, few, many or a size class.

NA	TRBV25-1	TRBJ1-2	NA	CASSEAGAAYGYTF	TGTGCCAGCAGTGAGGCCGGGGCCGCCTATGGCTACACCTTC
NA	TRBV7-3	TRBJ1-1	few	CASSLQGPLTEAFF	TGTGCCAGCAGCCTTCAGGGCCCCCTCACTGAAGCTTTCTTT
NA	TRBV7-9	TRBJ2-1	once	CASSPGRLLINEQFF	TGTGCCAGCAGCCCAGGGAGGTTACTAATCAATGAGCAGTTCTTC
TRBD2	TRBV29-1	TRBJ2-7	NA	CSVITGTSGIYEQYF	TGCAGCGTCATTACCGGGACTAGCGGAATCTACGAGCAGTACTTC
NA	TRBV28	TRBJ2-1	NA	CASSLVGQESYNEQFF	TGTGCCAGCAGTTTAGTGGGGCAGGAGTCCTACAATGAGCAGTTCTTC
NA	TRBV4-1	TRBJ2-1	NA	CASSRSKVVNEQFF	TGCGCCAGCAGCCGCTCCAAAGTTGTAAATGAGCAGTTCTTC
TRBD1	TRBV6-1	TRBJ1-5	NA	CASLGDRGVSGAQHF	TGTGCCAGTCTGGGGGACAGGGGGGTTTCAGGGGCCCAGCATTTT
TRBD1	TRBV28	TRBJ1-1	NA	CASSSPGQATEAFF	TGTGCCAGCAGCTCCCCCGGACAGGCCACTGAAGCTTTCTTT
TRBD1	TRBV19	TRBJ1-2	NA	CASRRPGGNYGYTF	TGTGCCAGTAGGAGGCCAGGGGGAAACTATGGCTACACCTTC
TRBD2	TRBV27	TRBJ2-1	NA	CASSLFPASGRVHEQFF	TGTGCCAGCAGTTTATTTCCGGCTAGCGGGAGGGTGCATGAGCAGTTCTTC
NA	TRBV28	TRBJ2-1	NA	CASSLLTIRGNEQFF	TGTGCCAGCAGTTTATTGACTATCCGGGGTAATGAGCAGTTCTTC
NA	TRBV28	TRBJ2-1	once	CASSRTVLGNEQFF	TGTGCCAGCAGTCGGACAGTTTTGGGCAATGAGCAGTTCTTC
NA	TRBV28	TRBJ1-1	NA	CASSYHRTGTEAFF	TGTGCCAGCAGTTATCACCGAACAGGCACTGAAGCTTTCTTT
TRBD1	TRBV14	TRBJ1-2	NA	CASSMGQHIGYTF	TGTGCCAGCAGCATGGGACAGCATATTGGCTACACCTTC
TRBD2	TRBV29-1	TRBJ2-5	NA	CSVDRLLAGTRTQYF	TGCAGCGTTGATCGACTGCTAGCGGGAACCCGGACCCAGTACTTC
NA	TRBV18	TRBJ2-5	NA	CASSPDRANVETQYF	TGTGCCAGCTCACCGGACCGGGCCAACGTGGAGACCCAGTACTTC
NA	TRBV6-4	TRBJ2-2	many	CASSDRVETGELFF	TGTGCCAGCAGTGACAGGGTGGAGACCGGGGAGCTGTTTTTT
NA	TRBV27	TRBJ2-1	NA	CASSFLGGRGSYNEQFF	TGTGCCAGCAGTTTCCTCGGGGGGCGGGGCTCCTACAATGAGCAGTTCTTC
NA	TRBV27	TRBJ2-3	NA	CASSLSGRTDTQYF	TGTGCCAGCAGTCTTAGCGGTCGCACAGATACGCAGTATTTT
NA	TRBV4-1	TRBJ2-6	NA	CASSQGGGSGANVLTF	TGCGCCAGCAGCCAAGGAGGGGGTTCTGGGGCCAACGTCCTGACTTTC
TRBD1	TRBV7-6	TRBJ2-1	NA	CASTQTPGGSSWNEQFF	TGTGCCAGCACCCAAACGCCAGGGGGCAGCTCGTGGAATGAGCAGTTCTTC
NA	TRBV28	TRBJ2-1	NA	CASSRTDSSYNEQFF	TGTGCCAGCAGTCGGACAGACTCATCCTACAATGAGCAGTTCTTC
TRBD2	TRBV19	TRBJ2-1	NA	CASRTGTSGSDEQFF	TGTGCCAGTAGAACCGGGACTAGCGGGAGTGATGAGCAGTTCTTC
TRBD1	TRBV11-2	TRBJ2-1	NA	CASSRGTGYNEQFF	TGTGCCAGCAGCCGGGGGACAGGATACAATGAGCAGTTCTTC
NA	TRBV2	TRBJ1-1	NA	CASRDAPGTTILNTEAFF	TGTGCCAGCAGGGACGCCCCGGGGACCACCATCTTGAACACTGAAGCTTTCTTT
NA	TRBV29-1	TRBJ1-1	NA	CSAGGRNTEAFF	TGCAGCGCGGGGGGCCGGAACACTGAAGCTTTCTTT
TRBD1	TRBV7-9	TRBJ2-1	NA	CASSRQGKDVSASYNEQFF	TGTGCCAGCAGCCGACAGGGGAAGGACGTCTCGGCGTCCTACAATGAGCAGTTCTTC
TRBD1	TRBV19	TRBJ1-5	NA	CASSTRSSPTGYGRNQPQHF	TGTGCCAGTAGTACACGGTCCTCCCCGACAGGGTACGGTAGAAATCAGCCCCAGCATTTT
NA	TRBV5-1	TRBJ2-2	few	CASTVTSGELFF	TGCGCCAGCACGGTGACTAGCGGGGAGCTGTTTTTT
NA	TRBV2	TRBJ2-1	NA	CASSELRYNEQFF	TGTGCCAGCAGTGAACTACGATACAATGAGCAGTTCTTC
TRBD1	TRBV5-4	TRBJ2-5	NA	CASSLDLRGRETQYF	TGTGCCAGCAGCTTGGATTTAAGGGGGCGGGAGACCCAGTACTTC
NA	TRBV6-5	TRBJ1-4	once	CASSQQWSTNEKLFF	TGTGCCAGCAGCCAACAGTGGTCAACTAATGAAAAACTGTTTTTT
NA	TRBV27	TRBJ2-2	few	CASSPVRGAPPNTGELFF	TGTGCCAGCAGTCCGGTAAGAGGAGCGCCTCCGAACACCGGGGAGCTGTTTTTT
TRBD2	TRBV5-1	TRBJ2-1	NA	CASSAGTSGGEQFF	TGCGCCAGCAGCGCCGGGACTAGCGGAGGAGAGCAGTTCTTC
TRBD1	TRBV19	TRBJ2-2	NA	CASSVSGTANTGELFF	TGTGCCAGTAGTGTTTCCGGGACAGCGAACACCGGGGAGCTGTTTTTT
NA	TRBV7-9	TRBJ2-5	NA	CASRGETQYF	TGTGCCAGCAGGGGCGAGACCCAGTACTTC
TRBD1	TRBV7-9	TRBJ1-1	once	CASSTTGGMTEAFF	TGTGCCAGCAGCACCACAGGGGGCATGACTGAAGCTTTCTTT
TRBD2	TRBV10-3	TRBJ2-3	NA	CAISPLAGGGADTQYF	TGTGCCATCAGTCCCCTAGCGGGAGGGGGGGCAGATACGCAGTATTTT
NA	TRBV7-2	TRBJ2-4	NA	CASSALGQGLAKNIQYF	TGTGCCAGCAGCGCTTTGGGCCAGGGACTAGCCAAAAACATTCAGTACTTC
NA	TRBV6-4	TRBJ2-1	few	CASSDGTSSYNEQFF	TGTGCCAGCAGTGACGGGACCAGCTCCTACAATGAGCAGTTCTTC
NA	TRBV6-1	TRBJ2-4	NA	CASSEAGVQNIQYF	TGTGCCAGCAGTGAAGCAGGAGTCCAAAACATTCAGTACTTC
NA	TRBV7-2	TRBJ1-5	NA	CASSSPNQPQHF	TGTGCCAGCAGCTCCCCAAATCAGCCCCAGCATTTT
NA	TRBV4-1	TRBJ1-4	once	CASSQDSDRANEKLFF	TGCGCCAGCAGCCAAGACTCGGACAGAGCTAATGAAAAACTGTTTTTT
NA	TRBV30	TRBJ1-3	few	CAWSAKQETGNTIYF	TGTGCCTGGAGTGCCAAGCAGGAGACTGGAAACACCATATATTTT
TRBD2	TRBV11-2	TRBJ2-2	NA	CASTSGRFSNTGELFF	TGTGCCAGCACTAGCGGTCGGTTTTCGAACACCGGGGAGCTGTTTTTT
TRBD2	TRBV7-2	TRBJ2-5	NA	CASSLSGGWETQYF	TGTGCCAGCAGCTTAAGCGGGGGCTGGGAGACCCAGTACTTC
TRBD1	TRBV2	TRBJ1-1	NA	CASSPRTGVFF	TGTGCCAGCAGTCCAAGGACAGGGGTTTTCTTT
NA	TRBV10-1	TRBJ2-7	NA	CAPLGGKVDEQYF	TGCGCCCCCCTAGGGGGGAAGGTCGACGAGCAGTACTTC
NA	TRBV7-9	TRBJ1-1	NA	CASSYRRSDTEAFF	TGTGCCAGCAGCTATCGTAGGAGTGACACTGAAGCTTTCTTT
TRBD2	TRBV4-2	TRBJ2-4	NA	CASSQTSGDPKNIQYF	TGTGCCAGCAGCCAGACTAGCGGAGACCCCAAAAACATTCAGTACTTC
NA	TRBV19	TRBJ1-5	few	CASSLRTANGGNQPQHF	TGTGCCAGTAGTCTCCGGACAGCCAACGGTGGGAATCAGCCCCAGCATTTT
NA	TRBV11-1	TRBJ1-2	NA	CASSPEQGWGYTF	TGTGCCAGCAGCCCGGAACAGGGCTGGGGCTACACCTTC
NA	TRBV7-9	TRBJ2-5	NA	CASSPDGSETQYF	TGTGCCAGCAGCCCAGACGGTAGCGAGACCCAGTACTTC
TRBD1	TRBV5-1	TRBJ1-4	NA	CASSPTGTEKLFF	TGCGCCAGCAGCCCGACAGGGACAGAAAAACTGTTTTTT
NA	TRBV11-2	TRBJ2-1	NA	CASSPIGGRYNEQFF	TGTGCCAGCAGCCCGATCGGCGGCAGGTACAATGAGCAGTTCTTC
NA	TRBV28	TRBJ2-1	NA	CASSPGGGSSWDEQFF	TGTGCCAGCAGCCCAGGGGGCGGGAGTTCTTGGGATGAGCAGTTCTTC
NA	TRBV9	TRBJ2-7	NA	CASSPKWGDTNSYEQYF	TGTGCCAGCAGCCCCAAATGGGGGGACACAAACTCCTACGAGCAGTACTTC
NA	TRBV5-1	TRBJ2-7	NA	CASSLGNSGSSYEQYF	TGCGCCAGCAGCTTGGGTAATAGCGGAAGCTCCTACGAGCAGTACTTC